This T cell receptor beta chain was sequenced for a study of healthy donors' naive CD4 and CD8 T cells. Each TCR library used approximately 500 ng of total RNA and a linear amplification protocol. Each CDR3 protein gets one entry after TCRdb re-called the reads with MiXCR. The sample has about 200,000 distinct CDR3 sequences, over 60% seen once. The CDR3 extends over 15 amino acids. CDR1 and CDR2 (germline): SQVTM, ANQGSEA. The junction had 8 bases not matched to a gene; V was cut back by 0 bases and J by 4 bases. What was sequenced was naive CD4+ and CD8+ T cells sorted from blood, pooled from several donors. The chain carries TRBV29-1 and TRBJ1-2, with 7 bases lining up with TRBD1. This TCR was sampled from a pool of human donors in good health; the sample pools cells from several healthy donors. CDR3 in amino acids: CSVEDPGQKIYGYTF. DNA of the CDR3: TGCAGCGTTGAAGATCCGGGACAGAAAATCTATGGCTACACCTTC.